These T cell receptor beta chains were read from a single sample in a study of cytomegalovirus exposure and HLA in healthy donors. Method: immunoSEQ multiplex PCR; TCRdb's copy keeps in-frame clones and lacks some. The table includes fewer than 100,000 clones, under 95% detected once. Sequencing input: PBMCs. The source of these receptors is a man aged 30 to 39 in good health and CMV-seronegative. Both conserved end residues are trimmed from each CDR3.

V,J,CDR3
TRBV14,TRBJ2-6,ASSQGVRDFRDVLT
TRBV2,TRBJ1-2,ASRDGTAFGYT
TRBV5-6,TRBJ2-7,ASSRDRGSLQQY
TRBV4-1,TRBJ2-3,ASSQVAGPDTDTQY
TRBV6-5,TRBJ1-2,ASKTIITGVTGYT
TRBV5-1,TRBJ2-3,ASSLSGDTQY
TRBV11-2,TRBJ1-5,ASSPSPNQPQH
TRBV11-2,TRBJ2-7,ASSLGVGTGYEQY
TRBV27,TRBJ1-1,ASSLGGAAEAF
TRBV10-1,TRBJ2-3,ASSELEPGGGTQY
TRBV29-1,TRBJ2-3,SVVRGGSIDTQY
TRBV5-1,TRBJ2-7,ARGLAGSSYEQY
TRBV15,TRBJ2-1,ATSMDSSSYNEQF
TRBV6-5,TRBJ1-1,ASSGGGSSTEAF
TRBV6-5,TRBJ2-1,ASSYSGSGVYNEQF
TRBV6-1,TRBJ2-7,ASSELDRRKY
TRBV5-1,TRBJ2-2,ASSLIPAGNAGELF
TRBV5-4,TRBJ2-5,ASSRRERLQETQY
TRBV6-5,TRBJ2-2,ASSYEGQGSGELF
TRBV5-1,TRBJ2-1,ASSVAGVNEQF
TRBV4-2,TRBJ1-1,ASSQDLARAGTEAF
TRBV28,TRBJ2-4,ASSSILVLAKNIQY
TRBV5-4,TRBJ1-5,ASSPGQGNQPQH
TRBV12-1,TRBJ2-6,ASSLGTVQSRANVLT
TRBV5-1,TRBJ2-7,ASSPPGAKTYEQY
TRBV4-2,TRBJ1-1,ASSQQGTEAF
TRBV11-3,TRBJ2-1,ASSSPGQGGEQF
TRBV5-1,TRBJ2-3,ASSLAGGRGSTDTQY
TRBV29-1,TRBJ1-2,SVVGDRGQGWGYT
TRBV2,TRBJ2-4,ASRAPRGKNIQY
TRBV4-1,TRBJ1-1,ASSQIQGVNTEAF
TRBV4-2,TRBJ1-1,ASSERQASDTEAF
TRBV27,TRBJ1-2,ASSPVGRLDGYT
TRBV5-6,TRBJ1-2,ASTRNRVRYGYT
TRBV6-1,TRBJ2-5,ATPQRAAGRETQY
TRBV19,TRBJ2-3,ASTGQGTDTQY
TRBV6-1,TRBJ2-7,ASSFIRGGQY
TRBV5-6,TRBJ2-5,ASSLVTGLQETQY
TRBV10-3,TRBJ2-7,AIRTGKDEQY
TRBV5-4,TRBJ2-6,ASSLQGSGANVLT
TRBV19,TRBJ1-1,ASTQARDRVWSTEAF
TRBV2,TRBJ1-3,ASSEQGLSGNTIY
TRBV10-3,TRBJ2-1,AISEGATYNEQF
TRBV2,TRBJ1-2,ASRGRGFDGYT
TRBV14,TRBJ1-2,ASSQVVGGYT
TRBV7-9,TRBJ2-5,ASSIGMGGSIPETQY
TRBV5-1,TRBJ2-1,ASSPLDRNNEQF
TRBV19,TRBJ2-1,ASSKVKISGVNEQF
TRBV6-6,TRBJ1-1,ASELSPDSLNTEAF
TRBV5-1,TRBJ2-1,ASSLDIGTISYEQF
TRBV5-5,TRBJ2-7,ASSSLAGGRGHEQY
TRBV28,TRBJ2-3,ASSAVGQGLDTQY
TRBV27,TRBJ2-1,ASSLAGPNYNEQF
TRBV10-2,TRBJ1-5,ASSEVSVENQPQH
TRBV18,TRBJ2-7,ASSPLNYEQY